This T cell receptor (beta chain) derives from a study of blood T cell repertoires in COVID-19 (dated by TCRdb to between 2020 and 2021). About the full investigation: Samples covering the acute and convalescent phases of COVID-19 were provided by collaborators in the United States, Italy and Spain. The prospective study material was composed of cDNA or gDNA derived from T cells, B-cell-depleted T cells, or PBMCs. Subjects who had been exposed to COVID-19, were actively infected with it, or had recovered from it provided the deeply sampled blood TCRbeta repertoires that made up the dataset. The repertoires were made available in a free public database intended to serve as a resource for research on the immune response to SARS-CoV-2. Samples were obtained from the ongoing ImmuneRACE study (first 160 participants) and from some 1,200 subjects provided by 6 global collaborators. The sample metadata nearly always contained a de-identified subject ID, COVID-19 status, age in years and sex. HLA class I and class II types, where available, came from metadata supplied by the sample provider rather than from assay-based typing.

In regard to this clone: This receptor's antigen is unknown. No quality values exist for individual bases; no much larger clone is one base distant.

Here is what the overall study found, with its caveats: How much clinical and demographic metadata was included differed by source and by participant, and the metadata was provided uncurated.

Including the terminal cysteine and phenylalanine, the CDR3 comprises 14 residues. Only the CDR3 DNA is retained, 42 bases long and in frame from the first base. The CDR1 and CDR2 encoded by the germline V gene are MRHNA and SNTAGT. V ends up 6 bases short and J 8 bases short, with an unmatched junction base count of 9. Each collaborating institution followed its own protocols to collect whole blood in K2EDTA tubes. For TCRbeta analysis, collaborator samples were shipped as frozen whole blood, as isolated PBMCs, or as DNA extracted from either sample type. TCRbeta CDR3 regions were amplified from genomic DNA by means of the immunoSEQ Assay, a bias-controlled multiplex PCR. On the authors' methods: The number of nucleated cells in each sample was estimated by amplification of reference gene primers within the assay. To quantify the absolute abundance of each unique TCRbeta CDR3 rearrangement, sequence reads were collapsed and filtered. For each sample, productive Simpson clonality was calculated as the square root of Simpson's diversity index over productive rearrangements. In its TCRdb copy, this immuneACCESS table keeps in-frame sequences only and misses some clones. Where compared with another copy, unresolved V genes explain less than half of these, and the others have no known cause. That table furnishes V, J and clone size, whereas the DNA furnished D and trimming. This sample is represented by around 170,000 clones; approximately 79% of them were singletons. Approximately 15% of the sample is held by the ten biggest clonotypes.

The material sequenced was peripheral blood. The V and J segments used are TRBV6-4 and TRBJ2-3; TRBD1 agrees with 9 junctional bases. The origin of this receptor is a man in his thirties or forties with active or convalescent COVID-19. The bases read TGTGCCAGCAGGCCGGGACAGGGAGTGGGTACGCAGTATTTT. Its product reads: CASRPGQGVGTQYF.